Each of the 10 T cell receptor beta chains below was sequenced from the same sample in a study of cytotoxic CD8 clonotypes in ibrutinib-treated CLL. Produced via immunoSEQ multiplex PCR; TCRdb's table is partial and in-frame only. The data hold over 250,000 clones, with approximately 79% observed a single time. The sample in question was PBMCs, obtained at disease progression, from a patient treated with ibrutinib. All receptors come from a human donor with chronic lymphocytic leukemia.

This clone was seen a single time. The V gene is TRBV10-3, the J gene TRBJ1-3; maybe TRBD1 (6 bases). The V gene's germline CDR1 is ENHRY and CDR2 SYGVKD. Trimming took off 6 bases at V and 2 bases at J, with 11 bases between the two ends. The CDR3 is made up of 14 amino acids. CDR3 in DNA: TGTGCCATCAGGAAACAGGGAACTGGAAACACCATATATTTT. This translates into CAIRKQGTGNTIYF.

CDR3 region: CASSLGMGGAHNEQFF. CDR3 sequence (DNA): TGTGCCAGCAGCTTAGGCATGGGGGGGGCCCACAATGAGCAGTTCTTC. The V and J genes are TRBV11-3 and TRBJ2-1, with D maybe TRBD2 (7 bases). Trimming pared 1 base from V and 5 bases from J, leaving 15 bases between. Germline CDR1 is SGHNT and CDR2 is YENEEA. This CDR3 is 16 amino acids long.

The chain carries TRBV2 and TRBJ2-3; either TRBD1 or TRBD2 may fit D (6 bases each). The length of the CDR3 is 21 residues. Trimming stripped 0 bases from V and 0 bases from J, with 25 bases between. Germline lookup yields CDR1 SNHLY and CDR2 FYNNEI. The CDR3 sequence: CASSEALGRGLLAASTDTQYF. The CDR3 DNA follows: TGTGCCAGCAGTGAAGCGCTTGGACGGGGGCTTTTGGCAGCCAGCACAGATACGCAGTATTTT.

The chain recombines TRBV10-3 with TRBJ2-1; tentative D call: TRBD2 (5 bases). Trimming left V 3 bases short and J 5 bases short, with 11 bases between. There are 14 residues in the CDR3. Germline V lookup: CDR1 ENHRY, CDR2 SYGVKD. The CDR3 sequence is CAISDAGLNNEQFF. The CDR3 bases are TGTGCCATCAGTGACGCGGGCCTTAACAATGAGCAGTTCTTC.

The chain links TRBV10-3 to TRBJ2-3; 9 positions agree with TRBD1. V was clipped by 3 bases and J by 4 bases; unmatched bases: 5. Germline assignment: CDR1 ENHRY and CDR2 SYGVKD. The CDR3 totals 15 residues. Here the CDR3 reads CAISDLDRGADTQYF. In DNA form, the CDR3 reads TGTGCCATCAGTGACCTGGACAGGGGCGCAGATACGCAGTATTTT.

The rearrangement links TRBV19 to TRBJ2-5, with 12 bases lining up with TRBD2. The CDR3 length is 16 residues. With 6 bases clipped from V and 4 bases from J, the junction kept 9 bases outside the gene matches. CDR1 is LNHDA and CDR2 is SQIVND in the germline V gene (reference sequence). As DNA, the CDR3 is TGTGCCAGTAGGCCCAGACTAGCGGGAGTTGGAGAGACCCAGTACTTC. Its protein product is CASRPRLAGVGETQYF. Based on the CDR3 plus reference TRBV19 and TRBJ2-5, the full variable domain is DGGITQSPKYLFRKEGQNVTLSCEQNLNHDAMYWYRQDPGQGLRLIYYSQIVNDFQKGDIAEGYSVSREKKESFPLTVTSAQKNPTAFYLCASRPRLAGVGETQYFGPGTRLLVL.

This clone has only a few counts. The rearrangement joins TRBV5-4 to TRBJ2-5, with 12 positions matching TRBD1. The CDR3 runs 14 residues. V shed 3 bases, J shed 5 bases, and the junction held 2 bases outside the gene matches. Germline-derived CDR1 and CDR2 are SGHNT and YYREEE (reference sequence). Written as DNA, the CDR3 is TGTGCCAGCAGCTGGGACAGGGGGCGGGAGACCCAGTACTTC. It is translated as CASSWDRGRETQYF. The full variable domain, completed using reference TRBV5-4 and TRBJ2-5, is ETGVTQSPTHLIKTRGQQVTLRCSSQSGHNTVSWYQQALGQGPQFIFQYYREEENGRGNFPPRFSGLQFPNYSSELNVNALELDDSALYLCASSWDRGRETQYFGPGTRLLVL.

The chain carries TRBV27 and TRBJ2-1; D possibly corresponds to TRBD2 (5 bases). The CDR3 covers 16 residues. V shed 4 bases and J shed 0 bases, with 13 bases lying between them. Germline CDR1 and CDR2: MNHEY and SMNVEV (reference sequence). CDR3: CASSSSTRSSYNEQFF. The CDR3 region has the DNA TGTGCCAGCAGTTCCAGTACTAGGTCCTCCTACAATGAGCAGTTCTTC.

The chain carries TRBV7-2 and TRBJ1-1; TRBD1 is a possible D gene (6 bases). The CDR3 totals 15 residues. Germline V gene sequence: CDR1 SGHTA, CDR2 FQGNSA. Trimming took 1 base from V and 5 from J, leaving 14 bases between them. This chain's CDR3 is CASSLEAGARTEAFF. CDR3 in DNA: TGTGCCAGCAGCTTAGAGGCGGGGGCGCGAACTGAAGCTTTCTTT.

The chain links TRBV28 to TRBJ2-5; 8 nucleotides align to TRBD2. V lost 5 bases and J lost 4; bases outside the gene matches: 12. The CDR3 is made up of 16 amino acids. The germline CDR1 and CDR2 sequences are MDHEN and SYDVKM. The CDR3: CASSHVGGRRRETQYF. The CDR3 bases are TGTGCCAGCAGTCACGTAGGCGGGAGGCGACGAGAGACCCAGTACTTC.